The table lists the clone carrying this T cell receptor (beta chain) with a count of one. The data were taken from a study of blood T cell repertoires in COVID-19. Produced via immunoSEQ multiplex PCR; TCRdb's table is partial and in-frame only. The sample includes 60,000 to 65,000 clones, 55% to 75% of them seen just once. The sequence was collected from a woman in her 70s with COVID-19, enrolled during active disease. The sequencing sample was made of peripheral blood.

CDR3 coding DNA: TGTGCCAGCAGCCAAGGCCCGGACAGGGCCGTGGCCCCTAACTATGGCTACACCTTC. As protein: CASSQGPDRAVAPNYGYTF. The rearrangement links TRBV4-2 to TRBJ1-2, with 8 bases that match TRBD1. The CDR3 runs 19 residues. Germline-derived CDR1 and CDR2 are LGHNA and YNFKEQ. V lost 1 base, J lost 0 bases, and 13 bases stayed unmatched.